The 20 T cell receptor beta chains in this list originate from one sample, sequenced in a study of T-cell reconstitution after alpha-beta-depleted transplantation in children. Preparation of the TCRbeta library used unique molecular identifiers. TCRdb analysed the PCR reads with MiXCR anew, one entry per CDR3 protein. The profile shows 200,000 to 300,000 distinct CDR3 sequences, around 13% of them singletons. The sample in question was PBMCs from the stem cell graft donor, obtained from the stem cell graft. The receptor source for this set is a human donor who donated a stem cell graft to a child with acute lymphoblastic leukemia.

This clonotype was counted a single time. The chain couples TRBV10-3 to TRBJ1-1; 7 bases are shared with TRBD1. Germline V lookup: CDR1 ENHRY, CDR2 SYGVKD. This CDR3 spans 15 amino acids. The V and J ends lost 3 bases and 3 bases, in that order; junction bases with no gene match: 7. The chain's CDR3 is CAISDIGRGHTEAFF. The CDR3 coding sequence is TGTGCCATCAGTGACATAGGTAGGGGGCACACTGAAGCTTTCTTT.

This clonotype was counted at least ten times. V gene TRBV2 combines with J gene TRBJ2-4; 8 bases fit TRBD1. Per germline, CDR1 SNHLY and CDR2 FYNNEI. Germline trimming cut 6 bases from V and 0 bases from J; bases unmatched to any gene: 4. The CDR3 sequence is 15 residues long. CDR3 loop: CASSDRGIAKNIQYF. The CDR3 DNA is TGTGCCAGCAGCGACAGGGGAATAGCCAAAAACATTCAGTACTTC.

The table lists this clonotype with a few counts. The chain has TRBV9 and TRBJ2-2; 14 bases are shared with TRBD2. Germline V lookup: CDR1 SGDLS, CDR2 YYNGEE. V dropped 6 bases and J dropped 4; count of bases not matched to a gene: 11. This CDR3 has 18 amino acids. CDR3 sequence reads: CASTRDRLAGGGTGELFF. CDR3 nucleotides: TGTGCCAGCACCCGGGACCGACTAGCGGGAGGGGGCACCGGGGAGCTGTTTTTT.

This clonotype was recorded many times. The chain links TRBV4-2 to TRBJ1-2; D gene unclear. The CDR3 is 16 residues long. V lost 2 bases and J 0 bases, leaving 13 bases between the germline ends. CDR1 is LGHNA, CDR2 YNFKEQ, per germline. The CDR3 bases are TGTGCCAGCAGCCAACTTCAGGAGTTAGCTAACTATGGCTACACCTTC. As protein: CASSQLQELANYGYTF.

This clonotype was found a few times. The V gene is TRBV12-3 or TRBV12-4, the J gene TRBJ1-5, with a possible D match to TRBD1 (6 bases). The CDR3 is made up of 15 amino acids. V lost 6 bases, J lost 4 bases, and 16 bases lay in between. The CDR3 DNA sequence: TGTGCCAGCAGCAGGGGTGGGCACCCTAATCAGCCCCAGCATTTT. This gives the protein CASSRGGHPNQPQHF.

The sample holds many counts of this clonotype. In nucleotides, the CDR3 is TGCGCCAGCAGCCCCGACGGGGGAAACTATGGCTACACCTTC. As protein: CASSPDGGNYGYTF. The rearrangement joins TRBV5-1 to TRBJ1-2, with a tentative D call TRBD1 (5 bases). CDR3 size: 14 residues. Trimming cost V 4 bases and J 2 bases, with 12 bases left between them. Germline V gives CDR1 SGHRS, CDR2 YFSETQ.

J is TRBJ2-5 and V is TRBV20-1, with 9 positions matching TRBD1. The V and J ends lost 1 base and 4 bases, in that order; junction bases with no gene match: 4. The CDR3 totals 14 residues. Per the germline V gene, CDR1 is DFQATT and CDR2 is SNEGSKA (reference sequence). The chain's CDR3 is CSARVQGAGETQYF. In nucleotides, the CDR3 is TGCAGTGCTAGAGTACAGGGGGCAGGAGAGACCCAGTACTTC.

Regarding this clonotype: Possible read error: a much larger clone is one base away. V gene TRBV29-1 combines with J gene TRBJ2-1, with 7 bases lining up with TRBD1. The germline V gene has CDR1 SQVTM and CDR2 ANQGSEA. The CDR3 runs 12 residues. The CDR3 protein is CSVRTGYNDQFF. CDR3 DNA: TGCAGCGTCCGGACAGGCTACAATGACCAGTTCTTC.

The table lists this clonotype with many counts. The CDR3 spells CSELAEETQYF. The CDR3, as DNA: TGCAGCGAACTAGCGGAAGAGACCCAGTACTTC. This sequence joins TRBV29-1 and TRBJ2-5; 8 positions agree with TRBD2. V lost 7 bases and J lost 3; bases outside the gene matches: 1. This CDR3 comprises 11 residues. The germline gives CDR1 SQVTM, CDR2 ANQGSEA.

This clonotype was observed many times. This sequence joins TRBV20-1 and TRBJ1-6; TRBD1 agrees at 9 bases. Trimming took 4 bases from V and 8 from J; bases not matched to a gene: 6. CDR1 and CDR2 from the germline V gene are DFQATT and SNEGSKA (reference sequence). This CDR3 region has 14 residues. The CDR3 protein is CSANDRGTDSPLHF. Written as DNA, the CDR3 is TGCAGTGCTAACGACAGGGGGACGGATTCACCCCTCCACTTT.

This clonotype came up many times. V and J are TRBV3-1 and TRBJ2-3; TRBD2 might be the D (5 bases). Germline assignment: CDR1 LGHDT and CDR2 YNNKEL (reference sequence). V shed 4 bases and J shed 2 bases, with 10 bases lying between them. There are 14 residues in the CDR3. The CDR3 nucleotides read TGTGCCAGCAGCCGATGGACTGCCACAGATACGCAGTATTTT. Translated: CASSRWTATDTQYF.

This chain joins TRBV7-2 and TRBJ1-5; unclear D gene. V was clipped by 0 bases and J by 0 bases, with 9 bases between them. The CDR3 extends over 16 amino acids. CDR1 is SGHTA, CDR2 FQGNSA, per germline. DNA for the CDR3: TGTGCCAGCAGCTTAGCGGGCAGCTATAGCAATCAGCCCCAGCATTTT. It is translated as CASSLAGSYSNQPQHF.

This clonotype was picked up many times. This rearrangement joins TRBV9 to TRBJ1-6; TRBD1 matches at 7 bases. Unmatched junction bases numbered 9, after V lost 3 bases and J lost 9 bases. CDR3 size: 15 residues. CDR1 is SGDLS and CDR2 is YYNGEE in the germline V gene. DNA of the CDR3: TGTGCCAGCAGCGCACAGGGGCAGCCAGGTTCACCCCTCCACTTT. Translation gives CASSAQGQPGSPLHF.

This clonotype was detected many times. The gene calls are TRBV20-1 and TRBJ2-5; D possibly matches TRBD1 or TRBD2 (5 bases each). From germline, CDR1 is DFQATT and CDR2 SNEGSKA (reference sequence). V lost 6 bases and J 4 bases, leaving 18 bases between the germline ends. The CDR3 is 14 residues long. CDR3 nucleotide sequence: TGCAGTGCCACGTGGGACCAAAGGGGAGAGACCCAGTACTTC. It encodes CSATWDQRGETQYF.

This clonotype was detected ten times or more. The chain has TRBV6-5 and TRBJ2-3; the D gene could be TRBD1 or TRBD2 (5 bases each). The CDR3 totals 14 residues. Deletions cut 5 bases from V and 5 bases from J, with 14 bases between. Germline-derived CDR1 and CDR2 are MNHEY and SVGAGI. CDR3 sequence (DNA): TGTGCCAGCAGTAGAGGGGCGGAGGTAGATACGCAGTATTTT. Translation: CASSRGAEVDTQYF.

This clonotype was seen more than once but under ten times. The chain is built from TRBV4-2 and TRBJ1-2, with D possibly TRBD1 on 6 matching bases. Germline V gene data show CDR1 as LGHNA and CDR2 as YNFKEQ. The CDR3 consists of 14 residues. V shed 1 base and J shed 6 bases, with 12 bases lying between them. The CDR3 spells CASSQVGGGNGYTF. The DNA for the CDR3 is TGTGCCAGCAGCCAAGTGGGGGGGGGCAATGGCTACACCTTC.

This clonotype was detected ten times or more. The CDR3 region is CASKGTSGDLAEQYF. The DNA of the CDR3 is TGTGCCAGCAAGGGGACTAGCGGGGATTTAGCCGAGCAGTACTTC. V and J are TRBV6-1 and TRBJ2-7; 13 nucleotides agree with TRBD2. Looked up from germline, CDR1 is MNHNS and CDR2 is SASEGT. CDR3 length: 15 amino acids. V lost 7 bases and J lost 6; bases outside the gene matches: 9.

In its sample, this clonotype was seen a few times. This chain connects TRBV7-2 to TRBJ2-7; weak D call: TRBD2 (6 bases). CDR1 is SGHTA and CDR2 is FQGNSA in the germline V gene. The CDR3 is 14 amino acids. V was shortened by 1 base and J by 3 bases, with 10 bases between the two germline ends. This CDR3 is CASSLDWGLYEQYF. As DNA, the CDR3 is TGTGCCAGCAGCTTAGACTGGGGACTCTACGAGCAGTACTTC.

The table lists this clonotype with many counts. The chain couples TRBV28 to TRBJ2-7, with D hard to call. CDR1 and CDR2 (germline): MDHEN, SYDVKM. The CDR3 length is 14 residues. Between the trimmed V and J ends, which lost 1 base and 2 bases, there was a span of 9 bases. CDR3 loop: CASSLYGRTYEQYF. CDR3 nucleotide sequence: TGTGCCAGCAGTTTATACGGCCGCACCTACGAGCAGTACTTC.

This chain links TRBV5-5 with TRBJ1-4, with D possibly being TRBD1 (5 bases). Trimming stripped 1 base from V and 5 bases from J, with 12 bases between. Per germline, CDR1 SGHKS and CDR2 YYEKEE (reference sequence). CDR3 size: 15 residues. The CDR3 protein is CASSLYGDLNEKLFF. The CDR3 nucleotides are TGTGCCAGCAGCTTGTACGGGGACCTAAATGAAAAACTGTTTTTT.